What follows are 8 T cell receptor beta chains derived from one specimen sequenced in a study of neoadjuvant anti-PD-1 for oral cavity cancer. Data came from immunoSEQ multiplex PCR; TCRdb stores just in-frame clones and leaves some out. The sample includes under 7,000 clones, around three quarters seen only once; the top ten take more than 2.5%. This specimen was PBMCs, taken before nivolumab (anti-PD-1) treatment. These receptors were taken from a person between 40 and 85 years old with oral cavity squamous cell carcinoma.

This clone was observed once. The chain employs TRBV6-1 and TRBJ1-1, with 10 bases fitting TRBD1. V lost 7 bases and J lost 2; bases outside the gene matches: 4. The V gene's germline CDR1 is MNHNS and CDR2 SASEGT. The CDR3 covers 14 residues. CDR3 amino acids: CASKRTGGNTEAFF. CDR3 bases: TGTGCCAGCAAACGGACAGGGGGAAACACTGAAGCTTTCTTT.

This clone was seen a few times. The CDR3 region has the DNA TGTGCCAGCAGGATCGACAGAAGTAATTCACCCCTCCACTTT. This encodes CASRIDRSNSPLHF. The chain links TRBV27 to TRBJ1-6, with D perhaps matching TRBD1 (5 bases). V shed 6 bases and J shed 6 bases, with 12 bases lying between them. There are 14 residues in the CDR3. Germline CDR1 reads MNHEY; CDR2 reads SMNVEV (reference sequence).

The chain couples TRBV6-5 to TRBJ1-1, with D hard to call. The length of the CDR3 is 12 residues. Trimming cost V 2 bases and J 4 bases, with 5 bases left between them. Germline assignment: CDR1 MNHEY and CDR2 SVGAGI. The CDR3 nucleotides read TGTGCCAGCAGTTACGGGAGCACTGAAGCTTTCTTT. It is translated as CASSYGSTEAFF.

The CDR3 coding sequence is TGTGCCAGCAAGGGGCGGGATTATCAGCCCCAGCATTTT. Translation: CASKGRDYQPQHF. This chain connects TRBV28 to TRBJ1-5; D perhaps matches TRBD1 (5 bases). The length of the CDR3 is 13 residues. CDR1 MDHEN and CDR2 SYDVKM come from the germline V gene. The germline V and J ends were trimmed by 7 bases and 5 bases, with 12 bases remaining between them.

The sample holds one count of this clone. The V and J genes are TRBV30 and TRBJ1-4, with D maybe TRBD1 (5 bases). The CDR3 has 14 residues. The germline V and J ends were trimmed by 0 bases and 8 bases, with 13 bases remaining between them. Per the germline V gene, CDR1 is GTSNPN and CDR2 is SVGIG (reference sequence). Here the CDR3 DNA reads TGTGCCTGGAGTGTAGGGCAGGGAGAGGAAAAACTGTTTTTT. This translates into CAWSVGQGEEKLFF.

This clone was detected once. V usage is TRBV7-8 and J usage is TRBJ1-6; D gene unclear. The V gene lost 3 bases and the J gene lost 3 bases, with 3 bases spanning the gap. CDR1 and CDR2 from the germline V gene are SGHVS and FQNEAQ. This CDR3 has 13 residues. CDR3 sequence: CASSLGYNSPLHF. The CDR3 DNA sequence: TGTGCCAGCAGCTTGGGCTATAATTCACCCCTCCACTTT.

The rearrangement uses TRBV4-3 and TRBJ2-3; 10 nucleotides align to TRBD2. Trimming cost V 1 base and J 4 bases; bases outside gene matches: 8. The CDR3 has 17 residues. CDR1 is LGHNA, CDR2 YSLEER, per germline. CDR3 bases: TGCGCCAGCAGCCAAGTTGGGCAGCGGGGGGGCGCAGATACGCAGTATTTT. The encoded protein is CASSQVGQRGGADTQYF.

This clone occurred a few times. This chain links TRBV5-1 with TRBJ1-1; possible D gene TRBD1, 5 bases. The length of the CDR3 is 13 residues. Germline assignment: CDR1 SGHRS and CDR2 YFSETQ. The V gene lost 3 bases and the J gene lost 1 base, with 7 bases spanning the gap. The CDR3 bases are TGCGCCAGCAGCTCTCAGGGGAACACTGAAGCTTTCTTT. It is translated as CASSSQGNTEAFF. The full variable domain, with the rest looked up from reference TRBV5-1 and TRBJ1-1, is KAGVTQTPRYLIKTRGQQVTLSCSPISGHRSVSWYQQTPGQGLQFLFEYFSETQRNKGNFPGRFSGRQFSNSRSEMNVSTLELGDSALYLCASSSQGNTEAFFGQGTRLTVV.